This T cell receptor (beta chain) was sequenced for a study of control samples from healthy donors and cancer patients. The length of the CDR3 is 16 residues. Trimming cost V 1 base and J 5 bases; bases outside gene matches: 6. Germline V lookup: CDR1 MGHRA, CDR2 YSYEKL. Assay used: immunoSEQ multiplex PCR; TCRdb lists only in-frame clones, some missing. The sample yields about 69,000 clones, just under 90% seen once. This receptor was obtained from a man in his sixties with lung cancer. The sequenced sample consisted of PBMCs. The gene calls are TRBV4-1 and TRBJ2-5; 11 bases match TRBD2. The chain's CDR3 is CASSQGVASGGETQYF. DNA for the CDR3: TGCGCCAGCAGCCAAGGTGTAGCTAGCGGGGGGGAGACCCAGTACTTC.